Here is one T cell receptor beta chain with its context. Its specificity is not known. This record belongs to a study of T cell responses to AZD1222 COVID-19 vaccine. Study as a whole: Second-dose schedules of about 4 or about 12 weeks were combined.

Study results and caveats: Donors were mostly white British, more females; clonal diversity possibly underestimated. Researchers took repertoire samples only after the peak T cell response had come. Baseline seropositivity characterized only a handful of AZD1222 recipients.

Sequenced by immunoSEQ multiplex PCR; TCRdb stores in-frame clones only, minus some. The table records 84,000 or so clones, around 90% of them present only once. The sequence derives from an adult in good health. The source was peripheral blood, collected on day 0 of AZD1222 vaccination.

The CDR3 DNA reads as TGCGCCAGCAGCTCGGACAGGGGTCCGAAGACCCAGTACTTC. Residues: CASSSDRGPKTQYF. This chain links TRBV5-1 with TRBJ2-5; 9 nucleotides align to TRBD1. The CDR3 has 14 residues. CDR1 and CDR2 from the germline V gene are SGHRS and YFSETQ. Trimming took 3 bases from V and 6 from J; bases not matched to a gene: 6.